The 2 T cell receptor beta chains listed next were all sequenced from one sample in a study of CD8+ T cells in alopecia areata. Following RNA extraction, reverse transcription yielded cDNA that acted as the sequencing template. The protocol was immunoSEQ multiplex PCR, while the TCRdb copy is restricted to in-frame clones and leaves out a portion. Of roughly 140,000 clones listed, roughly half are singletons. This specimen was CD4+ T cells sorted from blood, taken at week 0. The receptors were gathered from a human donor with alopecia areata.

This clone was seen more than once but under ten times. The V gene is TRBV27, the J gene TRBJ1-5; 9 bases match TRBD1. The CDR3 totals 15 residues. V was clipped by 6 bases and J by 7 bases; unmatched bases: 10. Germline CDR1 reads MNHEY; CDR2 reads SMNVEV (reference sequence). The DNA for the CDR3 is TGTGCCAGCAGAAGAACAGGGGGCGCAGGGCAGCCCCAGCATTTT. Translation gives CASRRTGGAGQPQHF.

The chain carries TRBV29-1 and TRBJ2-5, with TRBD1 identical over 12 bases. The germline gives CDR1 SQVTM, CDR2 ANQGSEA. This CDR3 region has 13 residues. The V and J ends lost 7 bases and 5 bases, in that order; junction bases with no gene match: 5. CDR3: CSARDRGHETQYF. The CDR3 DNA is TGCAGCGCTAGGGACAGGGGGCATGAGACCCAGTACTTC. Based on the CDR3 plus reference TRBV29-1 and TRBJ2-5, the full variable domain is SAVISQKPSRDICQRGTSLTIQCQVDSQVTMMFWYRQQPGQSLTLIATANQGSEATYESGFVIDKFPISRPNLTFSTLTVSNMSPEDSSIYLCSARDRGHETQYFGPGTRLLVL.